This TCR beta chain was found in a study of T-cell memory formation after mild COVID-19. Constant-segment primers were used for 5'RACE, and the resulting TCR alpha and TCR beta cDNA libraries carried sample barcodes and UMIs. TCRdb re-analysed the 5' RACE reads in MiXCR, keeping a single row per CDR3 protein. The table includes roughly 190,000 distinct CDR3 sequences, over 9.5% detected once. There are many counts of this clonotype. The antigen is unknown. Study-level findings and limits: Researchers could not confirm that second-wave clones peaking on day 37 targeted SARS-CoV-2.

V lost 9 bases and J 1 base, leaving 10 bases between the germline ends. CDR1 is ENHRY and CDR2 is SYGVKD in the germline V gene. This CDR3 spans 13 amino acids. The sequence was obtained from a man between 18 and 35 years old who had mild COVID-19 (a few samples of this study predate the infection). Cell type and time point are not known. The specimen sequenced was PBMCs or a T cell subset sorted from them (not recorded which). The chain joins TRBV10-3 to TRBJ1-5; no clear D. CDR3 in DNA: TGTGCCATAAGACAAGACAGCAATCAGCCCCAGCATTTT. Its protein product is CAIRQDSNQPQHF.